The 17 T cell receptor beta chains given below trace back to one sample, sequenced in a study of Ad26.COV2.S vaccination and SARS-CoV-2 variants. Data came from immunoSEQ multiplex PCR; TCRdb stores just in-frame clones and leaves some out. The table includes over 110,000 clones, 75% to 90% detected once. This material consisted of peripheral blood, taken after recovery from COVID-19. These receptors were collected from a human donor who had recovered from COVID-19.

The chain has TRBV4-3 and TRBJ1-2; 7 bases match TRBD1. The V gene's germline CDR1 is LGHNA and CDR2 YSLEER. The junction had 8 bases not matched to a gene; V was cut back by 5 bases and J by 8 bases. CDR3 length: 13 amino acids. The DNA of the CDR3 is TGCGCCAGCAGCTTCCGACAGGGTCACGGCTACACCTTC. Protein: CASSFRQGHGYTF.

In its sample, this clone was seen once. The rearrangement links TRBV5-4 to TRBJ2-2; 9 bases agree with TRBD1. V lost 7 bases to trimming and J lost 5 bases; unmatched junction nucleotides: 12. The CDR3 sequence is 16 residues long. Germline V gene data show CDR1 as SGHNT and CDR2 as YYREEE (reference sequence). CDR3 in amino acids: CASGRKGQGSTGELFF. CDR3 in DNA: TGTGCCAGCGGAAGGAAGGGACAGGGAAGTACCGGGGAGCTGTTTTTT.

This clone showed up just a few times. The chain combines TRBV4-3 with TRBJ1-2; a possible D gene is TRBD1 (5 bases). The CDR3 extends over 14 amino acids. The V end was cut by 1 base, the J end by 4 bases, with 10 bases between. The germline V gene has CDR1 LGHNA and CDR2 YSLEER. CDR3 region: CASSQGQQGYGYTF. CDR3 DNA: TGCGCCAGCAGCCAAGGTCAGCAGGGCTATGGCTACACCTTC.

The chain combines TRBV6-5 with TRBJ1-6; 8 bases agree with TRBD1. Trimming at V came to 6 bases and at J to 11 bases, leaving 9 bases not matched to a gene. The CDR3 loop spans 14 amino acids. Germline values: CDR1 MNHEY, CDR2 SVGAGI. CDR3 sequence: CASSPRQGYTPLHF. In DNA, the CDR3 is TGTGCCAGCAGCCCAAGACAGGGGTATACACCCCTCCACTTT.

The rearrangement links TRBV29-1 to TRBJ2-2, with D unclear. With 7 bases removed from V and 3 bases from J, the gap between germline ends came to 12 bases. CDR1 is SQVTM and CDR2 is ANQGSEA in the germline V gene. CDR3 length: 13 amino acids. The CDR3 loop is CSGMTVDTGELFF. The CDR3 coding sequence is TGCAGCGGCATGACTGTGGACACCGGGGAGCTGTTTTTT.

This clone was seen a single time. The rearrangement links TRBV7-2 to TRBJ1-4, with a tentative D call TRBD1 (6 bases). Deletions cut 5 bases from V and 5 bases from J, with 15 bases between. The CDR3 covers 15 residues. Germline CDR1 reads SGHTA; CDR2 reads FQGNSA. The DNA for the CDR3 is TGTGCCAGCAGCCTCTACGGGACACTCAATGAAAAACTGTTTTTT. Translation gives CASSLYGTLNEKLFF.

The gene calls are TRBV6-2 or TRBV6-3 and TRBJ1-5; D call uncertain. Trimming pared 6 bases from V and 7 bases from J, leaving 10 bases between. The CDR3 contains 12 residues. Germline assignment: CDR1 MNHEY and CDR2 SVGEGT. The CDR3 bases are TGTGCCAGCAGCCGCCCCCCACAGCCCCAGCATTTT. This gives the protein CASSRPPQPQHF.

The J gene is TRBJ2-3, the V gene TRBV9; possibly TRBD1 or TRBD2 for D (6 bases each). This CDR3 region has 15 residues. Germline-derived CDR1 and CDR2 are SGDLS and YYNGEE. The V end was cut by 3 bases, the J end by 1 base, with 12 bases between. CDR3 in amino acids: CASSEEGDGTDTQYF. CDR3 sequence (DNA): TGTGCCAGCAGCGAGGAGGGGGACGGCACAGATACGCAGTATTTT.

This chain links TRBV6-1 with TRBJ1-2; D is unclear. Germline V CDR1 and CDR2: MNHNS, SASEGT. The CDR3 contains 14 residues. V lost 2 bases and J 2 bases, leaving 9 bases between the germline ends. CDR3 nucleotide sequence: TGTGCCAGCAGTGAAAATCCACGAAACTATGGCTACACCTTC. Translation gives CASSENPRNYGYTF.

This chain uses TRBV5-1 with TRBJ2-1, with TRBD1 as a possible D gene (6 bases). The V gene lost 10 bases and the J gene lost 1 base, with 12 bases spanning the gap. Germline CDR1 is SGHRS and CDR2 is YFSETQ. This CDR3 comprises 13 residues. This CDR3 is CALIGGSYNEQFF. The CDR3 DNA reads TGCGCCTTAATAGGGGGTTCCTACAATGAGCAGTTCTTC.

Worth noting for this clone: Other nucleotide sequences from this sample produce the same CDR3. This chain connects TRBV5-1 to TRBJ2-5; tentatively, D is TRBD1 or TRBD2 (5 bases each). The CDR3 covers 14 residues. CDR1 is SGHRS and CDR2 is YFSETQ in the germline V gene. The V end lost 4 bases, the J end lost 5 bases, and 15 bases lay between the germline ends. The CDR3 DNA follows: TGCGCCAGCAGCAGGGGTCGGGATGGGGAGACCCAGTACTTC. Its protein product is CASSRGRDGETQYF.

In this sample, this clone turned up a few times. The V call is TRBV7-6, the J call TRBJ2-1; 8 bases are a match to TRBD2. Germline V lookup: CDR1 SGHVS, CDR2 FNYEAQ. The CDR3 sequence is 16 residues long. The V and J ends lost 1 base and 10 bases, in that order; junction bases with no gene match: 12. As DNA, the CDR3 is TGTGCCAGCAGCTTAGAAAGCGGGGGTCACTCGGGAGAGCAGTTCTTC. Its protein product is CASSLESGGHSGEQFF.

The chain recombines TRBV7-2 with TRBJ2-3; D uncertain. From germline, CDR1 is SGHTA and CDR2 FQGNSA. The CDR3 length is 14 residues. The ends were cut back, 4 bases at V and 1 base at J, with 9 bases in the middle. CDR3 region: CASSSQRGTDTQYF. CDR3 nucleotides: TGTGCCAGCAGCTCCCAACGGGGCACAGATACGCAGTATTTT.

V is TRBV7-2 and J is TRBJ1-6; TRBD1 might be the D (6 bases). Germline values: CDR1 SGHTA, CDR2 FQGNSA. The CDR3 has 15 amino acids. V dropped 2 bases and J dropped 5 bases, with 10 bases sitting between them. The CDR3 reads CASSLWGQDNSPLHF. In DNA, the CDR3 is TGTGCCAGCAGCTTATGGGGACAAGATAATTCACCCCTCCACTTT.

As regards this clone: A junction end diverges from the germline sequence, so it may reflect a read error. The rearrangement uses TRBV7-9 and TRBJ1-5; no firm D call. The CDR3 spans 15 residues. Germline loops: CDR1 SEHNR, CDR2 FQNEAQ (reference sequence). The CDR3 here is CASSVAGLGNQPQHF. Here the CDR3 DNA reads TGTGCCAGCAGCGTAGCCGGCCTCGGCAATCAGCCCCAGCATTTT.

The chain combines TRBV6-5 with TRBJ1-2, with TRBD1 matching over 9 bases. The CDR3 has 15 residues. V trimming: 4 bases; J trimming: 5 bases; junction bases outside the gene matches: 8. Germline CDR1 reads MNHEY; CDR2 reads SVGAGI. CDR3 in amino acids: CASSFLTDRGYGYTF. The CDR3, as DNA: TGTGCCAGCAGTTTCCTAACGGACAGGGGTTATGGCTACACCTTC.

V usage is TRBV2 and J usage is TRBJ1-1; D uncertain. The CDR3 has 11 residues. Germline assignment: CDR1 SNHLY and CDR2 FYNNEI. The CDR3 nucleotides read TGTGCAAGCGGGATGGGGACTGAAGCTTTCTTT. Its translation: CASGMGTEAFF. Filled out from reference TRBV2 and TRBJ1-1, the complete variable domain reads EPEVTQTPSHQVTQMGQEVILRCVPISNHLYFYWYRQILGQKVEFLVSFYNNEISEKSEIFDDQFSVERPDGSNFTLKIRSTKLEDSAMYFCASGMGTEAFFGQGTRLTVV.